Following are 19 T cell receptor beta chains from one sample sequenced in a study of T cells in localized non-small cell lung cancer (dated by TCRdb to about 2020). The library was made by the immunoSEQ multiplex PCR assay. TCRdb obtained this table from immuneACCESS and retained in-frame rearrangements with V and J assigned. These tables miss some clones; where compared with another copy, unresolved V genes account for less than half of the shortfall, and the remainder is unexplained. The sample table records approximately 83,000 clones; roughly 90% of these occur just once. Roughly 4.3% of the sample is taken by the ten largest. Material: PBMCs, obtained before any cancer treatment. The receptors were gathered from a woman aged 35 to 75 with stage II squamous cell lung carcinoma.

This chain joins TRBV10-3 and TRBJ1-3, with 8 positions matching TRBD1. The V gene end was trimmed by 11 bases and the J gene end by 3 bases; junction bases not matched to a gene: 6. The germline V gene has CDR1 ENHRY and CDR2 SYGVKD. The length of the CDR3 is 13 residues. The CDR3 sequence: CAAQGAFGNTIYF. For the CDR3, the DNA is TGTGCCGCCCAGGGGGCTTTTGGAAACACCATATATTTT.

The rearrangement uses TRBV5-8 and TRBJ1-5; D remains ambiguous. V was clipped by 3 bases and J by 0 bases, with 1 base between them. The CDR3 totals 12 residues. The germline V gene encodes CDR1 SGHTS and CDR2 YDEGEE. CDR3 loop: CASSYSNQPQHF. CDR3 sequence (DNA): TGTGCCAGCAGCTATAGCAATCAGCCCCAGCATTTT.

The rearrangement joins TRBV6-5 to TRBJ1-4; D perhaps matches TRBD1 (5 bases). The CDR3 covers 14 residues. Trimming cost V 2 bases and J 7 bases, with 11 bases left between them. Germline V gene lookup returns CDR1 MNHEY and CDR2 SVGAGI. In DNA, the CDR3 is TGTGCCAGCAGTTACGGGCAGGGAGGTGAAAAACTGTTTTTT. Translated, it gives CASSYGQGGEKLFF.

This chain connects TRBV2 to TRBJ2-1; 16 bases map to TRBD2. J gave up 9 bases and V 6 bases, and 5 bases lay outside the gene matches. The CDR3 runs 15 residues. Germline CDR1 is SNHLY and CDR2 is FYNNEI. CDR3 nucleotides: TGTGCCAGCAGACCGGGACTAGCGGGAGGGATTGAGCAGTTCTTC. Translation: CASRPGLAGGIEQFF.

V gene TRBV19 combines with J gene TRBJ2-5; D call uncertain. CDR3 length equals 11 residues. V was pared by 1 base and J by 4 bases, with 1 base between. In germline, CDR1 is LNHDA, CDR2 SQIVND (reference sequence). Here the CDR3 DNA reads TGTGCCAGTAGTATAGCAGAGACCCAGTACTTC. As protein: CASSIAETQYF.

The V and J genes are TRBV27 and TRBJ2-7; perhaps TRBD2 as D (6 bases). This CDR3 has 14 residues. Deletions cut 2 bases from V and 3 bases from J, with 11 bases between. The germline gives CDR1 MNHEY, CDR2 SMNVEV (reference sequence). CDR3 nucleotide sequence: TGTGCCAGCAGTTTAAGGCTAGCGCTCTACGAGCAGTACTTC. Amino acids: CASSLRLALYEQYF.

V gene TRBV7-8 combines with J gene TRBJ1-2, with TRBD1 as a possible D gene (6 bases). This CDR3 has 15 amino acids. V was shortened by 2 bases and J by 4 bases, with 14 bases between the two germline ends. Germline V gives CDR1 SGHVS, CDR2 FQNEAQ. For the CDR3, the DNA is TGTGCCAGCAGCTTACGGGACATCAACATCTATGGCTACACCTTC. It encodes CASSLRDINIYGYTF.

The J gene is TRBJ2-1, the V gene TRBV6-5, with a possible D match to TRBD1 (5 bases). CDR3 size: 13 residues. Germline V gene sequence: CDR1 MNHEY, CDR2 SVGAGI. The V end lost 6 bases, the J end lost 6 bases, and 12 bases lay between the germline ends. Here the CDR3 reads CASRPSGSNEQFF. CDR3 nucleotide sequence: TGTGCCAGCAGGCCGTCAGGGTCCAATGAGCAGTTCTTC.

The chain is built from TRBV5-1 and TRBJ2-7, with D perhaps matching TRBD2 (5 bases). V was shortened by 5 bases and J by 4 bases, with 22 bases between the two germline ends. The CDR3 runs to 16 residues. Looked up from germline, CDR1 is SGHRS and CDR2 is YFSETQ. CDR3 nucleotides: TGCGCCAGCAGTCCTGCCTCCACGGGGAAAGTTTACGAGCAGTACTTC. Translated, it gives CASSPASTGKVYEQYF.

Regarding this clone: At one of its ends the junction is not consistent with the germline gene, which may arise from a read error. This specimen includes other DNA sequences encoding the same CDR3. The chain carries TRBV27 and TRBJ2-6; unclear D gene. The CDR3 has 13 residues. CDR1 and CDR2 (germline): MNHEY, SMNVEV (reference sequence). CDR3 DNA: TGTGCCAGCAGCTTATCTGGGGCCAACGTCCTGACTTTC. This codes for CASSLSGANVLTF.

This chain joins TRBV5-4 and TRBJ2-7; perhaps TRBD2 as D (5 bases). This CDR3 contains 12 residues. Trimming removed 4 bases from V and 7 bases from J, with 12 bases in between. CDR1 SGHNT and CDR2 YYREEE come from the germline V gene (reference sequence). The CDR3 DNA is TGTGCCAGCAGCCACCCCCGGGGAGAGCAGTACTTC. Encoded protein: CASSHPRGEQYF. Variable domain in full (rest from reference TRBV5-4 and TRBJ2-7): ETGVTQSPTHLIKTRGQQVTLRCSSQSGHNTVSWYQQALGQGPQFIFQYYREEENGRGNFPPRFSGLQFPNYSSELNVNALELDDSALYLCASSHPRGEQYFGPGTRLTVT.

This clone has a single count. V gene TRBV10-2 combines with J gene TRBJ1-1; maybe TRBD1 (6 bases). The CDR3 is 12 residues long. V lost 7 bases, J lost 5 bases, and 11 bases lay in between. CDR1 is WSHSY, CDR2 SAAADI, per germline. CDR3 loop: CASKTGRTEAFF. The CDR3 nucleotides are TGCGCCAGCAAAACAGGGAGGACTGAAGCTTTCTTT.

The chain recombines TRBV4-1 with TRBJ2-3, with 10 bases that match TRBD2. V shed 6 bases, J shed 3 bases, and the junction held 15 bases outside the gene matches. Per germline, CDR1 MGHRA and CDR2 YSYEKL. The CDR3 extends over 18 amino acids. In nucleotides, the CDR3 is TGCGCCAGCAGTCAAAAAGGGTCTAGCGGGAGAGAGACAGATACGCAGTATTTT. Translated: CASSQKGSSGRETDTQYF.

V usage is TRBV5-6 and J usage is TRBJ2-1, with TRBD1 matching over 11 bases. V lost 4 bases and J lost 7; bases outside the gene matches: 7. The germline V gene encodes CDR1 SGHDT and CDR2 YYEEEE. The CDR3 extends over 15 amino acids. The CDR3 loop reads CASSRSGTGGNEQFF. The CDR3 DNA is TGTGCCAGCAGCCGATCCGGGACAGGGGGAAATGAGCAGTTCTTC. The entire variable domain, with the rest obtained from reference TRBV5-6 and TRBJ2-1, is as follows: DAGVTQSPTHLIKTRGQQVTLRCSPKSGHDTVSWYQQALGQGPQFIFQYYEEEERQRGNFPDRFSGHQFPNYSSELNVNALLLGDSALYLCASSRSGTGGNEQFFGPGTRLTVL.

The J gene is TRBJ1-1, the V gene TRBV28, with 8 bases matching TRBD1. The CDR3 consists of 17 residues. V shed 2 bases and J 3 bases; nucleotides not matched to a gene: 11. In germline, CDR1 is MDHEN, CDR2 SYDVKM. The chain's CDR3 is CASSLERDRSWYTEAFF. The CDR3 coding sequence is TGTGCCAGCAGTTTAGAGCGGGACAGGAGTTGGTACACTGAAGCTTTCTTT.

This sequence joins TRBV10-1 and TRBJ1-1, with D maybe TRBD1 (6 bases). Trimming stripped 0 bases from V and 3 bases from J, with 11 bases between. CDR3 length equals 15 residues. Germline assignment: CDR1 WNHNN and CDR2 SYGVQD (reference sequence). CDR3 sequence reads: CASSESGQGYTEAFF. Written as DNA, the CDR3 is TGCGCCAGCAGTGAGTCGGGGCAGGGGTACACTGAAGCTTTCTTT.

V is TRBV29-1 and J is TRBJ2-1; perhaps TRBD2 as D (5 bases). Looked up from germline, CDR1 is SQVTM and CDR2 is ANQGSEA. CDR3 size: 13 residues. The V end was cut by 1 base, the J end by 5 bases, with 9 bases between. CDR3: CSVEVRGNNEQFF. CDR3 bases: TGCAGCGTTGAAGTAAGAGGGAACAATGAGCAGTTCTTC.

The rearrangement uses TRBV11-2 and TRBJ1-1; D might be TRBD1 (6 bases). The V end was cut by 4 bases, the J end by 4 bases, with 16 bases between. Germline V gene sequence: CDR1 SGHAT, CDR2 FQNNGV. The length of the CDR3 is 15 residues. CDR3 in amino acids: CASSSITGSGTEAFF. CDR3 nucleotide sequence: TGTGCCAGCAGCTCTATTACAGGGAGTGGCACTGAAGCTTTCTTT.

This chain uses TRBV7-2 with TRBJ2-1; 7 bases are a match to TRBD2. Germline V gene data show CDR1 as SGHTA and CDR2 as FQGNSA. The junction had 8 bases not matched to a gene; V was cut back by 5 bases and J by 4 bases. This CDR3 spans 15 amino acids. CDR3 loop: CASSPRTSEYNEQFF. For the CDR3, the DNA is TGTGCCAGCAGCCCCCGGACTAGTGAATACAATGAGCAGTTCTTC.